Shown below are 25 T cell receptor beta chains from a single sample sequenced in a study of T cell responses to AZD1222 COVID-19 vaccine. Repertoires were generated with immunoSEQ multiplex PCR, while TCRdb's copy carries only in-frame clones and drops some. The profile shows around 100,000 clones, approximately 89% of them singletons. Sequencing was performed on peripheral blood, taken on day 0 of AZD1222 vaccination. The receptors stem from an adult in good health.

In DNA form, the CDR3 reads TGTGCCAGCAGGTATAATGAAAAACTGTTTTTT. This sequence encodes CASRYNEKLFF. The chain couples TRBV27 to TRBJ1-4, with D uncertain. Germline V lookup: CDR1 MNHEY, CDR2 SMNVEV (reference sequence). Trimming shortened V by 6 bases and J by 4 bases, and 3 bases separated the two germline ends. The CDR3 consists of 11 residues. Supplemented by reference TRBV27 and TRBJ1-4, the full variable domain reads EAQVTQNPRYLITVTGKKLTVTCSQNMNHEYMSWYRQDPGLGLRQIYYSMNVEVTDKGDVPEGYKVSRKEKRNFPLILESPSPNQTSLYFCASRYNEKLFFGSGTQLSVL.

This chain links TRBV12-5 with TRBJ1-1, with TRBD1 matching over 7 bases. This CDR3 region has 15 residues. J lost 5 bases, V lost 8 bases, and 14 bases had no gene match. CDR1 is LGHNT, CDR2 FRNRAP, per germline. The CDR3 region has the DNA TGTGCTAGTACAGGGACAGAGGGGGGAGGTACTGAAGCTTTCTTT. This gives the protein CASTGTEGGGTEAFF.

The chain links TRBV30 to TRBJ1-2; no reliable D call. This CDR3 is 12 amino acids long. The germline CDR1 and CDR2 sequences are GTSNPN and SVGIG (reference sequence). The ends were cut back, 4 bases at V and 8 bases at J, with 14 bases in the middle. The CDR3 protein is CAWMGRIGGYTF. CDR3 sequence (DNA): TGTGCCTGGATGGGGAGGATAGGGGGCTACACCTTC.

DNA for the CDR3: TGTGCCAGCAGTTCCCGACAGGGGGCGGTTGGAAACACCATATATTTT. Translating gives CASSSRQGAVGNTIYF. The chain carries TRBV6-2 or TRBV6-3 and TRBJ1-3, with 10 positions matching TRBD1. CDR3 length equals 16 residues. Germline CDR1 and CDR2: MNHEY and SVGEGT. V dropped 4 bases and J dropped 3; count of bases not matched to a gene: 6.

V is TRBV5-1 and J is TRBJ1-5, with no clear D. Germline CDR1 is SGHRS and CDR2 is YFSETQ. The length of the CDR3 is 13 residues. Trimming removed 9 bases from V and 3 bases from J, with 13 bases in between. CDR3 in amino acids: CATAPSPNQPQHF. The CDR3 coding sequence is TGCGCCACCGCCCCCAGTCCCAATCAGCCCCAGCATTTT.

This rearrangement joins TRBV5-1 to TRBJ1-2; D gene uncertain. Trimming left V 0 bases short and J 0 bases short, with 12 bases between. In germline, CDR1 is SGHRS, CDR2 YFSETQ. This CDR3 contains 16 residues. The chain's CDR3 is CASSLEVGTANYGYTF. CDR3 sequence (DNA): TGCGCCAGCAGCTTGGAGGTCGGAACGGCTAACTATGGCTACACCTTC. The full variable domain, its missing parts supplied by reference TRBV5-1 and TRBJ1-2, is KAGVTQTPRYLIKTRGQQVTLSCSPISGHRSVSWYQQTPGQGLQFLFEYFSETQRNKGNFPGRFSGRQFSNSRSEMNVSTLELGDSALYLCASSLEVGTANYGYTFGSGTRLTVV.

Regarding this clone: The sample has other DNA sequences that encode this CDR3 too. J is TRBJ1-5 and V is TRBV7-9; 7 nucleotides align to TRBD1. The CDR3 runs to 14 residues. V shed 5 bases, J shed 0 bases, and the junction held 1 base outside the gene matches. Germline V gene sequence: CDR1 SEHNR, CDR2 FQNEAQ (reference sequence). For the CDR3, the DNA is TGTGCCAGCAGCCGGACAGGTAGCAATCAGCCCCAGCATTTT. Its translation is CASSRTGSNQPQHF.

The V call is TRBV7-2, the J call TRBJ1-2; perhaps TRBD1 as D (6 bases). Trimming left V 1 base short and J 0 bases short, with 15 bases between. The CDR3 sequence is 17 residues long. Germline CDR1 reads SGHTA; CDR2 reads FQGNSA. CDR3 residues: CASSLGQAGLANYGYTF. CDR3 DNA: TGTGCCAGCAGCTTAGGACAGGCAGGGTTAGCTAACTATGGCTACACCTTC.

The rearrangement links TRBV18 to TRBJ1-3; TRBD1 matches at 7 bases. The CDR3 has 15 residues. Germline CDR1 is KGHSH and CDR2 is LQKENI. V lost 6 bases to trimming and J lost 4 bases; unmatched junction nucleotides: 9. The CDR3 here is CASSLTGLVGNTIYF. In DNA, the CDR3 is TGTGCCAGCTCCTTGACAGGGTTGGTCGGAAACACCATATATTTT.

V is TRBV28 and J is TRBJ1-5; D is uncertain. CDR1 and CDR2 from the germline V gene are MDHEN and SYDVKM. The CDR3 is 16 amino acids. Trimming left V 5 bases short and J 1 base short, with 15 bases between. The CDR3 loop reads CASSETARKSNQPQHF. The CDR3 coding sequence is TGTGCCAGCAGTGAGACCGCGCGGAAGAGCAATCAGCCCCAGCATTTT.

The gene calls are TRBV6-5 and TRBJ2-3; 10 positions match TRBD2. V dropped 7 bases and J dropped 4; count of bases not matched to a gene: 8. The germline CDR1 and CDR2 sequences are MNHEY and SVGAGI. The CDR3 covers 15 residues. CDR3 coding DNA: TGTGCCAGCACCGCAAGCGGGGGGGCCGCAGATACGCAGTATTTT. Protein: CASTASGGAADTQYF.

The chain joins TRBV10-3 to TRBJ1-2; maybe TRBD1 (5 bases). Trimming took off 9 bases at V and 8 bases at J, with 16 bases between the two ends. The CDR3 is 12 residues long. Germline V lookup: CDR1 ENHRY, CDR2 SYGVKD. The CDR3 spells CAISGGAEGYTF. The CDR3 DNA reads TGTGCCATTTCAGGAGGGGCAGAGGGCTACACCTTC.

The chain employs TRBV12-3 or TRBV12-4 and TRBJ1-6; D unclear. The CDR3 covers 13 residues. Deletions cut 5 bases from V and 8 bases from J, with 10 bases between. The chain's CDR3 is CASSPLGDSPLHF. In DNA form, the CDR3 reads TGTGCCAGCAGTCCACTCGGGGATTCACCCCTCCACTTT.

About this clone itself: This sample includes further DNA sequences coding for the same CDR3. The CDR3 DNA sequence: TGTGCCAGCAGCGTAGATGGCAGAAGCACAGATACGCAGTATTTT. Translated: CASSVDGRSTDTQYF. This chain connects TRBV9 to TRBJ2-3; D is uncertain. V was pared by 0 bases and J by 0 bases, with 8 bases between. This CDR3 is 15 amino acids long. Germline-derived CDR1 and CDR2 are SGDLS and YYNGEE.

The V gene is TRBV7-5, the J gene TRBJ1-3. TRBV7-5 is annotated as a pseudogene. The CDR3 contains 14 residues. The CDR3 DNA is TGTGCCAGAAACGCCCAGAGCTCTGGAAACACCATATATTTT. This sequence encodes CARNAQSSGNTIYF.

The chain combines TRBV4-3 with TRBJ1-2; D not resolved. Germline V lookup: CDR1 LGHNA, CDR2 YSLEER. With 0 bases removed from V and 5 bases from J, the gap between germline ends came to 13 bases. The CDR3 extends over 15 amino acids. The CDR3 sequence is CASSQDRPANYGYTF. The DNA of the CDR3 is TGCGCCAGCAGCCAAGATAGGCCAGCAAATTATGGCTACACCTTC.

This clone was picked up a small number of times. This chain links TRBV27 with TRBJ2-1; TRBD1 might be the D (5 bases). Trimming left V 9 bases short and J 4 bases short, with 16 bases between. The CDR3 has 14 residues. The germline V gene encodes CDR1 MNHEY and CDR2 SMNVEV (reference sequence). CDR3 protein: CARLTDSFYNEQFF. The CDR3 region has the DNA TGTGCCAGGTTGACAGACTCCTTTTACAATGAGCAGTTCTTC.

For the CDR3, the DNA is TGTGCCAGCAGCCAAGATTACAGGGGCGGTGGCTACACCTTC. Translation: CASSQDYRGGGYTF. V is TRBV14 and J is TRBJ1-2; 7 positions agree with TRBD1. With 0 bases clipped from V and 7 bases from J, the junction kept 5 bases outside the gene matches. The length of the CDR3 is 14 residues. Germline CDR1 reads SGHDN; CDR2 reads FVKESK.

The chain couples TRBV24-1 to TRBJ2-7; 10 positions agree with TRBD1. The CDR3 contains 13 residues. With V trimmed by 9 bases and J by 4 bases, 5 bases remained unmatched. From germline, CDR1 is KGHDR and CDR2 SFDVKD. The CDR3 protein is CATGSGQGYEQYF. As DNA, the CDR3 is TGTGCCACCGGGTCGGGACAGGGGTACGAGCAGTACTTC.

The V call is TRBV10-3, the J call TRBJ1-1, with D possibly matching TRBD1 (5 bases). Germline CDR1 reads ENHRY; CDR2 reads SYGVKD. Trimming removed 8 bases from V and 4 bases from J, with 11 bases in between. There are 12 residues in the CDR3. The CDR3 DNA is TGTGCCATCCGAGGGGTGGCCACTGAAGCTTTCTTT. It yields the protein CAIRGVATEAFF.

The J gene is TRBJ2-7, the V gene TRBV18, with a weak D call TRBD1 (6 bases). Germline assignment: CDR1 KGHSH and CDR2 LQKENI. The V end was cut by 6 bases, the J end by 1 base, with 10 bases between. The CDR3 loop spans 13 amino acids. The CDR3 protein is CASSPGTSYEQYF. CDR3 bases: TGTGCCAGCTCGCCCGGGACATCCTACGAGCAGTACTTC.

The sample holds a few counts of this clone. The V gene is TRBV14, the J gene TRBJ1-1; D is undetermined. The V end was cut by 8 bases, the J end by 2 bases, with 6 bases between. CDR3 length: 11 residues. Germline V lookup: CDR1 SGHDN, CDR2 FVKESK. CDR3 DNA sequence: TGTGCCAGCGGGGTAAACACTGAAGCTTTCTTT. Amino acids: CASGVNTEAFF.

This chain joins TRBV28 and TRBJ1-5; tentative D call: TRBD1 (6 bases). V lost 3 bases and J 6 bases, leaving 18 bases between the germline ends. The germline V gene encodes CDR1 MDHEN and CDR2 SYDVKM. The CDR3 runs to 16 residues. In nucleotides, the CDR3 is TGTGCCAGCAGTTTTTCCCGGGGGGCGAGTGTTCAGCCCCAGCATTTT. Residues: CASSFSRGASVQPQHF.

V and J are TRBV2 and TRBJ2-1; a weak D match, TRBD1 (6 bases). The V end was cut by 3 bases, the J end by 4 bases, with 16 bases between. The length of the CDR3 is 16 residues. Germline lookup yields CDR1 SNHLY and CDR2 FYNNEI. CDR3 sequence: CASSDVKGGWYNEQFF. The CDR3 region has the DNA TGTGCCAGCAGTGATGTGAAAGGGGGTTGGTACAATGAGCAGTTCTTC. Full variable domain (remainder filled in from reference TRBV2 and TRBJ2-1): EPEVTQTPSHQVTQMGQEVILRCVPISNHLYFYWYRQILGQKVEFLVSFYNNEISEKSEIFDDQFSVERPDGSNFTLKIRSTKLEDSAMYFCASSDVKGGWYNEQFFGPGTRLTVL.

The chain is built from TRBV5-4 and TRBJ2-1; 8 bases fit TRBD1. CDR1 and CDR2 from the germline V gene are SGHNT and YYREEE (reference sequence). The CDR3 runs 16 residues. V shed 0 bases and J 6 bases; nucleotides not matched to a gene: 8. The CDR3 here is CASSLVDRVERNEQFF. The CDR3 coding sequence is TGTGCCAGCAGCTTGGTGGACAGGGTTGAGCGCAATGAGCAGTTCTTC.